The next 27 T cell receptor beta chains were all read from a single sample in a study of T-cell reconstitution after alpha-beta-depleted transplantation in children. The TCRbeta library was prepared with unique molecular identifiers. In TCRdb, the PCR reads were re-called with MiXCR into one record per CDR3 protein. The sample shows fewer than 550,000 distinct CDR3 sequences, about 10% of them seen only once. Sample: PBMCs, taken before TCRalphabeta/CD19-depleted stem cell transplant. The receptor source for this set is a child aged 2-15 years with inherited bone marrow failure, due to receive a stem cell transplant.

This clonotype was observed many times. The V gene is TRBV27, the J gene TRBJ2-2, with D tentatively TRBD2 (6 bases). Germline-derived CDR1 and CDR2 are MNHEY and SMNVEV (reference sequence). Trimming stripped 3 bases from V and 7 bases from J, with 9 bases between. CDR3 length: 13 amino acids. The DNA of the CDR3 is TGTGCCAGCAGTTTTGGAGGGGTCGGGGAGCTGTTTTTT. Its translation: CASSFGGVGELFF.

Many counts were recorded for this clonotype. This CDR3 is CASSYSYRGLPTF. DNA of the CDR3: TGTGCCAGCAGTTACTCTTACAGGGGACTGCCGACCTTC. The chain carries TRBV6-5 and TRBJ1-2; 7 nucleotides agree with TRBD1. Germline V gene lookup returns CDR1 MNHEY and CDR2 SVGAGI. V gave up 0 bases and J gave up 14 bases; unmatched junction bases: 9. The CDR3 extends over 13 amino acids.

The table lists this clonotype with many counts. CDR3 sequence (DNA): TGTGCCAGCAAGGGTCAGGGGGACTACGAGCAGTACTTC. Translating it yields CASKGQGDYEQYF. The chain employs TRBV3-1 and TRBJ2-7; TRBD1 agrees at 7 bases. The CDR3 runs to 13 residues. The ends lost 7 bases at V and 3 bases at J; junction bases unmatched: 6. Germline values: CDR1 LGHDT, CDR2 YNNKEL (reference sequence).

Remarks on this clonotype: A single base separates this from a much larger clone, so it may be a read error. The chain combines TRBV20-1 with TRBJ1-2, with TRBD1 identical over 12 bases. Losses at the gene ends were 5 bases for V and 8 bases for J; bases not matched to a gene: 9. CDR1 is DFQATT and CDR2 is SNEGSKA in the germline V gene (reference sequence). The CDR3 consists of 14 residues. The CDR3 nucleotides are TGCAGTGCTCCCTGGGACAGGGGGCAGGTAGGCTACACCTTC. Protein sequence: CSAPWDRGQVGYTF.

This clonotype was seen repeatedly, ten times or more. The chain is built from TRBV27 and TRBJ2-7, with D possibly being TRBD1 (6 bases). The ends were cut back, 5 bases at V and 6 bases at J, with 20 bases in the middle. This CDR3 has 15 residues. Germline V gene lookup returns CDR1 MNHEY and CDR2 SMNVEV (reference sequence). The CDR3 sequence is CASSPLTGRPGEQYF. CDR3 bases: TGTGCCAGCAGTCCACTCACAGGGCGGCCAGGCGAGCAGTACTTC.

The table lists this clonotype with a few counts. The chain recombines TRBV7-8 with TRBJ2-1; 9 bases fit TRBD2. Germline-derived CDR1 and CDR2 are SGHVS and FQNEAQ. Losses at the gene ends were 5 bases for V and 4 bases for J; bases not matched to a gene: 12. The CDR3 loop spans 17 amino acids. CDR3 region: CASSPYGLALFYNEQFF. CDR3 DNA: TGTGCCAGCAGCCCATATGGACTAGCGCTATTTTACAATGAGCAGTTCTTC.

This clonotype came up many times. CDR3 sequence: CASSSDKPPNEKLFF. The CDR3 DNA sequence: TGTGCCAGCAGTTCGGACAAGCCCCCTAATGAAAAACTGTTTTTT. This chain connects TRBV12-3 or TRBV12-4 to TRBJ1-4; weak D call: TRBD1 (5 bases). V lost 4 bases and J 3 bases, leaving 12 bases between the germline ends. This CDR3 is built from 15 residues.

V usage is TRBV29-1 and J usage is TRBJ2-2; D might be TRBD2 (6 bases). V was shortened by 8 bases and J by 2 bases, with 15 bases between the two germline ends. This CDR3 is 14 amino acids long. Germline CDR1 and CDR2: SQVTM and ANQGSEA. The CDR3 DNA is TGCAGCCCGGGGGACGGCATTAACACCGGGGAGCTGTTTTTT. It codes for CSPGDGINTGELFF.

Details on this clonotype: Compared with germline, one end of the junction differs, possibly owing to a read error. This sequence joins TRBV11-1 and TRBJ1-2; no definite D call. The V gene's germline CDR1 is SGHAT and CDR2 FQDESV (reference sequence). The CDR3 is 9 amino acids. CDR3 nucleotide sequence: TGTGCCACCAGCTTCGACTACACCTTC. Amino acids: CATSFDYTF.

This clonotype was seen many times. The genes are TRBV9 and TRBJ2-3; TRBD2 matches at 9 bases. The trim removed 2 bases at V and 6 bases at J, leaving 13 bases unmatched. The CDR3 has 17 residues. Germline CDR1 and CDR2: SGDLS and YYNGEE. The CDR3 here is CASSVRSGGLRGDTQYF. CDR3 bases: TGTGCCAGCAGCGTTCGTAGCGGGGGCCTTCGCGGGGATACGCAGTATTTT.

Turning to this clonotype: This may arise from a read error, as a much more abundant clone is one base away. This chain connects TRBV7-2 to TRBJ2-1; possible D gene TRBD2, 6 bases. V gave up 3 bases and J gave up 10 bases, with 19 bases separating them. The CDR3 extends over 15 amino acids. Germline CDR1 SGHTA, CDR2 FQGNSA. This CDR3 is CASSFHSSARREQFF. CDR3 DNA sequence: TGTGCCAGCAGCTTTCATTCTAGCGCGAGACGGGAGCAGTTCTTC.

This clonotype was picked up many times. This chain links TRBV27 with TRBJ2-2; TRBD2 matches at 11 bases. V was clipped by 3 bases and J by 7 bases; unmatched bases: 10. This CDR3 comprises 17 residues. The germline CDR1 and CDR2 sequences are MNHEY and SMNVEV (reference sequence). CDR3 coding DNA: TGTGCCAGCAGTTTCCAACTAGCGGGAGTGGGGAGCGGGGAGCTGTTTTTT. It specifies CASSFQLAGVGSGELFF.

This clonotype was detected many times. The V and J genes are TRBV11-2 and TRBJ2-7; weak D call: TRBD1 (5 bases). Trimming took off 1 base at V and 5 bases at J, with 15 bases between the two ends. The CDR3 loop spans 15 amino acids. In germline, CDR1 is SGHAT, CDR2 FQNNGV. The CDR3 loop reads CASSLVWQGVDEQYF. CDR3 coding DNA: TGTGCCAGCAGCTTAGTCTGGCAGGGTGTCGACGAGCAGTACTTC.

This clonotype was counted a few times. The rearrangement joins TRBV20-1 to TRBJ1-2; D perhaps matches TRBD1 (5 bases). Trimming removed 1 base at V and 8 bases at J, with 14 bases between. Looked up from germline, CDR1 is DFQATT and CDR2 is SNEGSKA (reference sequence). The CDR3 sequence is 13 residues long. This chain's CDR3 is CSARARAGMGYTF. Here the CDR3 DNA reads TGCAGTGCTAGAGCCCGGGCAGGGATGGGCTACACCTTC.

In this sample, this clonotype turned up many times. The J gene is TRBJ2-3, the V gene TRBV9; no firm D call. The CDR3 contains 15 residues. Trimming left V 0 bases short and J 0 bases short, with 8 bases between. Germline CDR1 is SGDLS and CDR2 is YYNGEE. For the CDR3, the DNA is TGTGCCAGCAGCGTAGGTGGATCTAGCACAGATACGCAGTATTTT. As protein: CASSVGGSSTDTQYF.

This clonotype was recorded many times. The CDR3 DNA sequence: TGTGCCAGCACCCCGGGGATCAATTACAATGAGCAGTTCTTC. Protein: CASTPGINYNEQFF. The rearrangement joins TRBV28 to TRBJ2-1; D is perhaps TRBD2 (5 bases). The V gene's germline CDR1 is MDHEN and CDR2 SYDVKM. Trimming stripped 7 bases from V and 4 bases from J, with 14 bases between. The CDR3 has 14 residues.

This clonotype was observed a few times. The chain uses TRBV7-9 and TRBJ2-4; 9 bases map to TRBD1. The V and J ends lost 0 bases and 0 bases, in that order; junction bases with no gene match: 3. The CDR3 has 17 residues. CDR1 SEHNR and CDR2 FQNEAQ come from the germline V gene (reference sequence). CDR3 nucleotide sequence: TGTGCCAGCAGCTTAGCTGGGACAGGGCTAGCCAAAAACATTCAGTACTTC. Translated: CASSLAGTGLAKNIQYF.

The rearrangement uses TRBV4-3 and TRBJ2-1; 10 bases agree with TRBD2. With 0 bases clipped from V and 6 bases from J, the junction kept 11 bases outside the gene matches. The V gene's germline CDR1 is LGHNA and CDR2 YSLEER. The CDR3 spans 18 residues. CDR3 sequence: CASSQDPFSAGGFNEQFF. CDR3 sequence (DNA): TGCGCCAGCAGCCAAGACCCCTTCTCAGCGGGAGGGTTCAATGAGCAGTTCTTC.

This clonotype has at least ten counts. This rearrangement joins TRBV7-8 to TRBJ1-5, with 9 bases lining up with TRBD1. V was clipped by 0 bases and J by 9 bases; unmatched bases: 6. Germline-derived CDR1 and CDR2 are SGHVS and FQNEAQ. CDR3 length: 15 residues. The CDR3 DNA reads as TGTGCCAGCAGCTTAGCGAGGACAGGGGTGATGCCCCAGCATTTT. This sequence encodes CASSLARTGVMPQHF.

This clonotype was found a few times. The genes are TRBV9 and TRBJ2-2, with 12 bases fitting TRBD2. Germline CDR1 reads SGDLS; CDR2 reads YYNGEE. The CDR3 is 16 amino acids. V dropped 0 bases and J dropped 4; count of bases not matched to a gene: 1. CDR3 coding DNA: TGTGCCAGCAGCGTAGAGGGACTAGCGGGCACCGGGGAGCTGTTTTTT. It yields the protein CASSVEGLAGTGELFF.

This clonotype has ten or more counts. V usage is TRBV29-1 and J usage is TRBJ1-1, with D perhaps matching TRBD1 (6 bases). The germline V and J ends were trimmed by 7 bases and 3 bases, with 15 bases remaining between them. Germline V gene data show CDR1 as SQVTM and CDR2 as ANQGSEA. The CDR3 totals 13 residues. The CDR3 here is CSAVVGAHTEAFF. CDR3 bases: TGCAGCGCTGTAGTGGGGGCCCACACTGAAGCTTTCTTT.

This clonotype was seen repeatedly, ten times or more. The J gene is TRBJ2-2, the V gene TRBV12-3 or TRBV12-4, with a tentative D call TRBD2 (6 bases). The CDR3 is 14 residues long. V lost 6 bases to trimming and J lost 6 bases, with 14 bases between them. The CDR3 spells CASSAEGTPGELFF. CDR3 nucleotide sequence: TGTGCCAGCAGCGCCGAGGGGACTCCCGGGGAGCTGTTTTTT.

At least ten counts were recorded for this clonotype. The genes are TRBV29-1 and TRBJ2-7; D unresolved. The CDR3 totals 12 residues. Trimming pared 4 bases from V and 3 bases from J, leaving 10 bases between. Germline V lookup: CDR1 SQVTM, CDR2 ANQGSEA. The CDR3 DNA is TGCAGCGTTGTCGAAAGTTTCTACGAGCAGTACTTC. Translation gives CSVVESFYEQYF.

The J gene is TRBJ1-5, the V gene TRBV12-3 or TRBV12-4, with D perhaps TRBD1 (6 bases). Trimming stripped 4 bases from V and 11 bases from J, with 21 bases between. The CDR3 consists of 15 residues. The CDR3 DNA sequence: TGTGCCAGCAGTTCTACTTGGACAGACCCCCGAGCCCAGCATTTT. This translates into CASSSTWTDPRAQHF.

This clonotype was recorded many times. In nucleotides, the CDR3 is TGTGCCAGTACTCAAAGGGACAGGAACCAGCCCCAGCATTTT. Its translation is CASTQRDRNQPQHF. V is TRBV19 and J is TRBJ1-5, with TRBD1 identical over 8 bases. There are 14 residues in the CDR3. Germline V CDR1 and CDR2: LNHDA, SQIVND (reference sequence). Trimming at V came to 7 bases and at J to 7 bases, leaving 9 bases not matched to a gene.

This clonotype was recorded only once. The rearrangement uses TRBV12-3 or TRBV12-4 and TRBJ2-7; 7 bases are shared with TRBD1. This CDR3 is 15 amino acids long. Trimming at V came to 7 bases and at J to 5 bases, leaving 14 bases not matched to a gene. The DNA for the CDR3 is TGTGCCAGCACCACCGGGACAGCCCTACCCGACGAGCAGTACTTC. Its protein is CASTTGTALPDEQYF.

This clonotype was observed a handful of times. The chain combines TRBV20-1 with TRBJ1-5; possibly TRBD1 for D (5 bases). V was shortened by 0 bases and J by 5 bases, with 11 bases between the two germline ends. This CDR3 region has 14 residues. The germline V gene encodes CDR1 DFQATT and CDR2 SNEGSKA (reference sequence). CDR3 DNA: TGCAGTGCTAGAGAAAGCAGGGACCATCAGCCCCAGCATTTT. Its translation is CSARESRDHQPQHF.